These 19 T cell receptor beta chains originate from one sample sequenced in a study of T cells in Graves' hyperthyroidism and ophthalmopathy. RNA transcripts provided the source from which TCR beta CDR3 regions were amplified. A first-round RT-PCR of the TCR CDR3 used the HTBI primer set. A single record per CDR3 protein comes from TCRdb applying MiXCR to the multiplex PCR reads. The table lists 250,000 or so distinct CDR3 sequences, roughly 15% of them singletons. The sequencing sample was made of blood. These TCRs come from a woman in her forties with Graves' hyperthyroidism that later progressed to Graves' ophthalmopathy.

This clonotype came up many times. J is TRBJ1-1 and V is TRBV7-6; D is uncertain. The germline V gene has CDR1 SGHVS and CDR2 FNYEAQ. CDR3 length: 14 residues. V dropped 4 bases and J dropped 2 bases, with 11 bases sitting between them. The CDR3 DNA reads TGTGCCAGCAGCTCCGCCACCCGAAACACTGAAGCTTTCTTT. Its protein product is CASSSATRNTEAFF.

This clonotype has a count of ten or more. The J gene is TRBJ1-2, the V gene TRBV14, with D perhaps TRBD1 (6 bases). CDR3 length: 13 residues. The V gene lost 5 bases and the J gene lost 2 bases, with 9 bases spanning the gap. Germline V lookup: CDR1 SGHDN, CDR2 FVKESK. CDR3: CASSADRNYGYTF. DNA for the CDR3: TGTGCCAGCAGCGCCGACAGGAACTATGGCTACACCTTC.

This clonotype was detected a few times. The chain couples TRBV25-1 to TRBJ2-4; D perhaps matches TRBD2 (5 bases). The V gene's germline CDR1 is MGHDK and CDR2 SYGVNS. The V end lost 6 bases, the J end lost 5 bases, and 11 bases lay between the germline ends. This CDR3 is 13 amino acids long. The CDR3 reads CASRTTGENIQYF. CDR3 sequence (DNA): TGTGCCAGCAGAACGACCGGGGAAAACATTCAGTACTTC.

This clonotype was detected many times. The gene calls are TRBV27 and TRBJ2-7; TRBD2 matches 11 bases. Trimming cost V 0 bases and J 1 base; bases outside gene matches: 2. CDR3 length: 16 amino acids. Germline CDR1 MNHEY, CDR2 SMNVEV (reference sequence). CDR3 loop: CASSLSRLAGSYEQYF. The CDR3 DNA follows: TGTGCCAGCAGTTTATCGCGACTAGCGGGATCCTACGAGCAGTACTTC.

This clonotype was found many times. The gene calls are TRBV6-1 and TRBJ2-2; 8 bases are a match to TRBD1. CDR3 size: 14 residues. V shed 7 bases and J 4 bases; nucleotides not matched to a gene: 5. CDR1 and CDR2 (germline): MNHNS, SASEGT. The CDR3 DNA reads as TGTGCCAGCATTTCAGACAGGGGCACCGGGGAGCTGTTTTTT. Translated, it gives CASISDRGTGELFF.

This clonotype was found many times. This chain uses TRBV6-1 with TRBJ2-7, with no clear D. Germline loops: CDR1 MNHNS, CDR2 SASEGT. There are 12 residues in the CDR3. V was clipped by 5 bases and J by 9 bases, with 14 bases between them. DNA of the CDR3: TGTGCCAGCAGTACGGACCGTCCCGGGCAGTACTTC. Protein sequence: CASSTDRPGQYF.

This clonotype was seen ten or more times. The chain employs TRBV9 and TRBJ2-7; D not certain. In germline, CDR1 is SGDLS, CDR2 YYNGEE. This CDR3 spans 15 amino acids. V gave up 0 bases and J gave up 0 bases, with 10 bases separating them. The CDR3 sequence: CASSVGNLASYEQYF. In DNA form, the CDR3 reads TGTGCCAGCAGCGTAGGAAACCTCGCCTCCTACGAGCAGTACTTC. Variable domain in full (rest from reference TRBV9 and TRBJ2-7): DSGVTQTPKHLITATGQRVTLRCSPRSGDLSVYWYQQSLDQGLQFLIQYYNGEERAKGNILERFSAQQFPDLHSELNLSSLELGDSALYFCASSVGNLASYEQYFGPGTRLTVT.

This clonotype appeared many times. The rearrangement uses TRBV6-5 and TRBJ1-5, with unresolved D. The CDR3 runs 13 residues. Germline V gene lookup returns CDR1 MNHEY and CDR2 SVGAGI. V was clipped by 0 bases and J by 5 bases, with 5 bases between them. DNA of the CDR3: TGTGCCAGCAGTTACTCGAAATATCAGCCCCAGCATTTT. It specifies CASSYSKYQPQHF.

The chain carries TRBV7-3 and TRBJ2-7; 9 bases agree with TRBD2. The CDR3 has 14 amino acids. From germline, CDR1 is SGHTA and CDR2 FQGTGA. J gave up 7 bases and V 5 bases, and 9 bases lay outside the gene matches. The CDR3 nucleotides are TGTGCCAGCAGCAACCTAGCGGGATCGAGGGAGCAGTACTTC. Amino acids: CASSNLAGSREQYF. The full variable domain, in which reference TRBV7-3 and TRBJ2-7 provide the parts outside the CDR3, is GAGVSQTPSNKVTEKGKYVELRCDPISGHTALYWYRQSLGQGPEFLIYFQGTGAADDSGLPNDRFFAVRPEGSVSTLKIQRTERGDSAVYLCASSNLAGSREQYFGPGTRLTVT.

This clonotype has at least ten counts. CDR3 DNA sequence: TGTGCCACTAAGTCGACTGAAGCTTTCTTT. Its translation: CATKSTEAFF. The chain combines TRBV28 with TRBJ1-1, with D unresolved. From germline, CDR1 is MDHEN and CDR2 SYDVKM. Deletions cut 10 bases from V and 5 bases from J, with 8 bases between. This CDR3 comprises 10 residues.

Of note for this clonotype: Relative to the germline gene, one junction end is altered; a read error may explain this. The genes are TRBV11-2 and TRBJ1-3; D gene unclear. There are 15 residues in the CDR3. Per germline, CDR1 SGHAT and CDR2 FQNNGV. In DNA, the CDR3 is TGTGCCAGCAGCCCCCAAGGAGGGAGCGGAAACACCATCTATTTT. Residues: CASSPQGGSGNTIYF.

The genes are TRBV28 and TRBJ2-7, with D possibly matching TRBD2 (6 bases). Trimming removed 8 bases at V and 2 bases at J, with 19 bases between. This CDR3 spans 15 amino acids. Germline CDR1 MDHEN, CDR2 SYDVKM. In nucleotides, the CDR3 is TGTGCCAGCGGTTCCCGGACTACCCTCGCCTACGAGCAGTACTTC. Translated, it gives CASGSRTTLAYEQYF.

There are many counts of this clonotype. The chain combines TRBV12-3 or TRBV12-4 with TRBJ2-3; TRBD1 might be the D (5 bases). The V end lost 5 bases, the J end lost 0 bases, and 9 bases lay between the germline ends. The CDR3 loop spans 14 amino acids. The chain's CDR3 is CASSRQISTDTQYF. In DNA form, the CDR3 reads TGTGCCAGCAGTCGACAGATAAGCACAGATACGCAGTATTTT.

This clonotype was recorded at least ten times. The CDR3 DNA sequence: TGCAGTGCTAGAGTTCCCCCCGGGACTAGCGGGAGAGGGCCCCTCGCAGATACGCAGTATTTT. It encodes CSARVPPGTSGRGPLADTQYF. The chain combines TRBV20-1 with TRBJ2-3; TRBD2 matches at 14 bases. The V and J ends lost 1 base and 4 bases, in that order; junction bases with no gene match: 19. Germline CDR1 and CDR2: DFQATT and SNEGSKA (reference sequence). CDR3 size: 21 residues.

This clonotype was counted many times. This chain connects TRBV11-2 to TRBJ1-4; unclear D gene. The germline gives CDR1 SGHAT, CDR2 FQNNGV. The V and J ends lost 5 bases and 2 bases respectively, with 12 bases between them. The CDR3 extends over 15 amino acids. CDR3: CASSPKWDTNEKLFF. The CDR3 coding sequence is TGTGCCAGCAGCCCGAAGTGGGATACTAATGAAAAACTGTTTTTT.

This clonotype was detected many times. The chain links TRBV10-3 to TRBJ2-1, with 7 positions matching TRBD1. The trim removed 6 bases at V and 2 bases at J, leaving 4 bases unmatched. The CDR3 runs 14 residues. Germline V gene sequence: CDR1 ENHRY, CDR2 SYGVKD. CDR3 region: CAIRMDRTYNEQFF. Written as DNA, the CDR3 is TGTGCCATCAGGATGGACAGGACCTACAATGAGCAGTTCTTC.

This clonotype was observed many times. The genes are TRBV20-1 and TRBJ2-1, with 7 bases identical to TRBD2. Germline CDR1 is DFQATT and CDR2 is SNEGSKA (reference sequence). The CDR3 totals 12 residues. Unmatched junction bases numbered 5, after V lost 6 bases and J lost 6 bases. CDR3: CSASQRGNEQFF. The CDR3 region has the DNA TGCAGTGCGAGTCAGCGGGGCAATGAGCAGTTCTTC.

This clonotype has ten or more counts. The V call is TRBV2, the J call TRBJ2-7, with D possibly matching TRBD2 (6 bases). The ends were cut back, 6 bases at V and 2 bases at J, with 14 bases in the middle. There are 14 residues in the CDR3. The germline CDR1 and CDR2 sequences are SNHLY and FYNNEI. The CDR3 DNA is TGTGCCAGCAGCCCGGGACTCCTAACCTACGAGCAGTACTTC. Its translation is CASSPGLLTYEQYF.

The rearrangement joins TRBV4-1 to TRBJ1-3; possible D gene TRBD1, 6 bases. Germline loops: CDR1 MGHRA, CDR2 YSYEKL. This CDR3 is built from 16 residues. The V gene lost 3 bases and the J gene lost 0 bases, with 12 bases spanning the gap. The CDR3 loop reads CASSHPGQSSGNTIYF. The CDR3 DNA sequence: TGCGCCAGCAGCCATCCGGGACAAAGCTCTGGAAACACCATATATTTT.